This T cell receptor (beta chain) was sequenced in a study of metastatic and nonmetastatic thyroid tumors. All patients were untreated before thyroid surgery. This clone was detected many times. This CDR3 spans 13 amino acids. V lost 2 bases and J lost 2, with 9 bases in between. CDR1 is DFQATT, CDR2 SNEGSKA, per germline (reference sequence). How the authors handled the data: It was from CDR3 differences across clinicopathological groups that a distant-metastasis classifier for papillary thyroid cancer was built. Using MiXCR, TCRdb re-called clones from the PCR reads. TCRdb's processing, not the authors' own work, is the source of the V and J calls. The profile shows some 55,000 clones, 25% to 30% of them singletons.

Material for sequencing was blood. The rearrangement uses TRBV20-1 and TRBJ1-1; D is undetermined. The TCR originated in a female donor with papillary thyroid cancer or a benign thyroid nodule (not recorded which). Some clones in this sample may be carry-over from other donors' samples. The chain's CDR3 is CSARSPGNTEAFF. The DNA of the CDR3 is TGCAGTGCTAGAAGTCCAGGAAACACTGAAGCTTTCTTT.